This is a list of T cell receptor beta chains from one sample in a study of a mutant IDH1 vaccine in newly diagnosed glioma. TCRdb's copy holds only in-frame clones and misses some; the assay was immunoSEQ multiplex PCR. The data contain about 32,000 clones, roughly four fifths of them singletons. For these TCRs, the target antigens are not known. Sample: PBMCs, taken from a glioma patient whose treatment included an IDH1 peptide vaccine. Receptors originate from a man under 40 with glioma. Each CDR3 is given with its conserved first and last residue.

j_call v_call cdr3_aa
TRBJ1-4 TRBV16 CASSQQDGNEKLFF
TRBJ1-2 TRBV6-5 CASSYDGSPNYGYTF
TRBJ1-1 TRBV5-1 CASSLTRRNTEAFF
TRBJ2-3 TRBV6-1 CASSEQATDTQYF
TRBJ1-1 TRBV9 CASSVGTNTEAFF
TRBJ2-7 TRBV7-9 CASSLATQVSEQYF
TRBJ2-7 TRBV27 CASSLDESALVHEQYF
TRBJ1-1 TRBV5-1 CASSLDRLNTEAFF
TRBJ2-1 TRBV6-5 CASSYSLGQNNEQFF
TRBJ2-3 TRBV19 CASSVTGGADTQYF
TRBJ1-1 TRBV18 CASTGQRGVNTEAFF
TRBJ2-1 TRBV2 CASSGEAGWTYNEQFF
TRBJ1-1 TRBV6-5 CASSQGQGALTEAFF
TRBJ1-1 TRBV29-1 CSVGKTGGWNTEAFF
TRBJ2-7 TRBV9 CASSVDGIDYEQYF
TRBJ2-1 TRBV27 CASSPSSLEQFF
TRBJ1-3 TRBV5-5 CASSLETVSGNTIYF
TRBJ1-1 TRBV6-1 CASSPGRGNTEAFF
TRBJ1-5 TRBV4-1 CASSQGQGGQPQHF
TRBJ2-7 TRBV27 CARNDRGHRGEQYF
TRBJ2-7 TRBV14 CASSPNLPGQGFYEQYF
TRBJ2-1 TRBV19 CASNAASSYNEQFF
TRBJ2-7 TRBV10-1 CASSDRRGQYF
TRBJ1-4 TRBV6-5 CASSYRLGEEKLFF
TRBJ1-1 TRBV19 CASSSQSGTEAFF
TRBJ1-1 TRBV20-1 CSASYRVEAFF
TRBJ1-1 TRBV18 CASSPRDRANTEAFF
TRBJ2-1 TRBV11-2 CASSLRLSYNEQFF
TRBJ1-4 TRBV5-1 CASKLAGAQAEKLFF
TRBJ1-1 TRBV5-1 CASSLGSPTEAFF
TRBJ2-7 TRBV5-4 CASSAHTSSLSEQYF